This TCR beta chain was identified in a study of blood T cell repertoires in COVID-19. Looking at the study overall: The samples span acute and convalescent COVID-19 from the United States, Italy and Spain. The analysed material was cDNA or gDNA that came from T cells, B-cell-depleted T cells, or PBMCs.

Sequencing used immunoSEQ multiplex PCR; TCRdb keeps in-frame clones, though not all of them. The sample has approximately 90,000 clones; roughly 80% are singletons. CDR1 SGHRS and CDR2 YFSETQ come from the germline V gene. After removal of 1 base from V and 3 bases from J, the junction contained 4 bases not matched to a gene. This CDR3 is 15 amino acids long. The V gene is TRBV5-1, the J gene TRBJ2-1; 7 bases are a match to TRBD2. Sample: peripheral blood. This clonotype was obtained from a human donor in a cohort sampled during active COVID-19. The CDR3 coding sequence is TGCGCCAGCAGCTTGCTCGCGGGAGACTACAATGAGCAGTTCTTC. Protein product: CASSLLAGDYNEQFF.